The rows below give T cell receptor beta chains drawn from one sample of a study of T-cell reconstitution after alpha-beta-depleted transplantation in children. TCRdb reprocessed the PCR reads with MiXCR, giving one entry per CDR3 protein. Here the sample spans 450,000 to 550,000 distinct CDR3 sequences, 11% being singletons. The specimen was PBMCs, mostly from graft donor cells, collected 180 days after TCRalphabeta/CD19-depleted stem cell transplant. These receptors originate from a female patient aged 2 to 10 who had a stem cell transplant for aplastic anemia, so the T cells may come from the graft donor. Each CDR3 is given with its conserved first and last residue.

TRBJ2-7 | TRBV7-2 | CASSLIGGSNSYEQYF
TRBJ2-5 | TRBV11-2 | CASSEVRRGETQYF
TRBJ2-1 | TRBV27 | CASTKSGPTSVNLHNEQFF
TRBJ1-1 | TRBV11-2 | CASSHGYMWGSGSNTEAFF
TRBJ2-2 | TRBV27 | CASTPWVAGDGTGELFF
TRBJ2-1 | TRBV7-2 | CASSIQTYNEQFF
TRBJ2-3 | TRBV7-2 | CASSLRNTDTQYF
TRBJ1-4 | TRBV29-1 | CSVGEDRGVEKLFF
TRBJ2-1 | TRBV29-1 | CSVSLSSGRALFLYNEQFF
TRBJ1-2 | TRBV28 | CASSTWTAGYTF
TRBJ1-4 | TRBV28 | CASSFYDRKNEKLFF
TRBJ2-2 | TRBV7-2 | CASSLVPQNTGELFF
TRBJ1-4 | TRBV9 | CASSPQGADLEKLFF
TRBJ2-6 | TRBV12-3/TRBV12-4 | CTSSLAPTGSSGANVLTF
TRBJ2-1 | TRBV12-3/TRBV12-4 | CASSKGLAGLNYNEQFF
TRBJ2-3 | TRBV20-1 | CSARRGGLRTDTQYF
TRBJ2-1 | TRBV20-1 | CSAGQGGLDEQFF
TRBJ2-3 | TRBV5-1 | CASSSNLLAGVGYTQYF
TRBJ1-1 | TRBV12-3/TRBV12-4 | CASSPPGRLNTEAFF
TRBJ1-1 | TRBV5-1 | CASSLFSGAGTEAFF
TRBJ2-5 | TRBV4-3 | CASSQDRRGLADQETQYF
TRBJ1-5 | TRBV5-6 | CASSSTGYGNQPQHF
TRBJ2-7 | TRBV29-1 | CSVEKGRSNGAYEQYF
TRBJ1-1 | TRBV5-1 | CASSLLPTNSIFNTEAFF
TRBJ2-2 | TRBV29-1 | CSVVQRPGTDLNTGELFF
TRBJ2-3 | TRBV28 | CASTRSGPRPSQYF
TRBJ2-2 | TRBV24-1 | CATNDLSVRGQSLNTGELFF
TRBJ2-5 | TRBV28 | CASSLGGRTGQETQYF
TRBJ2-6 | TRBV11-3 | CASSFLSGLSGANVLTF
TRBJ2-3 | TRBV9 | CASSVAPLTDTQYF
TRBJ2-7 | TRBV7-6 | CASSLELAGIYEQYF
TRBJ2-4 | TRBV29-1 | CSAGIGRIENIQYF
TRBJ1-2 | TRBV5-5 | CASSPDREVSGYTF
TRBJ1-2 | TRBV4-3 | CASSRRQGVNYGYTF
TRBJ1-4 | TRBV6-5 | CASSFRTVISGAEKLFF
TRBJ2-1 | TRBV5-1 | CASTAGGGRGQFF
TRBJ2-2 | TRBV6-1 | CASTRTGGASSGELFF
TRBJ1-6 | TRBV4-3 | CASSQGGGNSPLHF
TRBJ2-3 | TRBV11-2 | CASSLHRGVLPSTDTQYF
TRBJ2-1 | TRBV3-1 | CASSFGQGAKPQFF
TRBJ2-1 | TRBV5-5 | CASSLGAESSYNEQFF
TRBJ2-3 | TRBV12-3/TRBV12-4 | CASSFSEVVGTDTQYF
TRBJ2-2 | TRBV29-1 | CSAGGGQNTGELFF
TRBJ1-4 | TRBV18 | CASSQGASNEKLFF
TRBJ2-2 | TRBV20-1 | CSARGLMNTGELFF
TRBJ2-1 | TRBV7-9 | CASPNDLAGVNEQFF
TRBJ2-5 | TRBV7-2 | CASSNQTGLQETQYF
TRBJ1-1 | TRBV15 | CATSRANRVNTEAFF
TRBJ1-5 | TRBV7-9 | CASSHLDSQPQHF
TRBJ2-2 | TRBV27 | CASRTAGEGTGELFF
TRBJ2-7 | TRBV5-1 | CASSLGTGSDYEQYF
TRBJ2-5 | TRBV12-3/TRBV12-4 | CASSLGYTSARGETQYF
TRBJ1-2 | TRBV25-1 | CASSGTDGNYGYTF
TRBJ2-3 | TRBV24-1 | CATSDSRRSGRGPDTQYF
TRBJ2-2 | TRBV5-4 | CASSLGGGVSTGELFF
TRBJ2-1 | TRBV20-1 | CSATWTSGAYNEQFF
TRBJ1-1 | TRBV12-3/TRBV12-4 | CASRFTENTEAFF
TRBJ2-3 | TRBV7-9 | CASSIPLAGLGTDTQYF
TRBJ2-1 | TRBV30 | CAWSRDGYNEQFF
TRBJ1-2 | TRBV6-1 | CASSRLDGGRSGYTF